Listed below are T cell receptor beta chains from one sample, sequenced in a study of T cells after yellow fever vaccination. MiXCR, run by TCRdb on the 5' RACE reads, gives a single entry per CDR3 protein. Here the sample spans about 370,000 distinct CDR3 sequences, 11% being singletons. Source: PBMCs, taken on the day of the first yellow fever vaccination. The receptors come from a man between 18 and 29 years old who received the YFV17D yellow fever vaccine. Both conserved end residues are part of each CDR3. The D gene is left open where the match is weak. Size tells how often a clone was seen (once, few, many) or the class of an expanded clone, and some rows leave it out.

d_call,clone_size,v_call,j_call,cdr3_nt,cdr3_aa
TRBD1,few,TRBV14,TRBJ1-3,TGTGCCAGCAGGCAAAGGGGGGACAGGGAGAACACCATATATTTT,CASRQRGDRENTIYF
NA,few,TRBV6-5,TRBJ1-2,TGTGCCAGCAGTTTGGGGTGGCCCGCTTTCTATGGCTACACCTTC,CASSLGWPAFYGYTF
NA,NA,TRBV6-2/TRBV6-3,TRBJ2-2,TGTGCCAGCAGCCCCGGGACTGCCGGGTCCGGGGAGCTGTTTTTT,CASSPGTAGSGELFF
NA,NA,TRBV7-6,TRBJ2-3,TGTGCCAGCAGCAGGAGAACAGGGCCAGATACGCAGTATTTT,CASSRRTGPDTQYF
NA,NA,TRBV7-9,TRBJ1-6,TGTGCCAGCAGCTTAGACGACATGGGGGTGCCCCTCCACTTT,CASSLDDMGVPLHF
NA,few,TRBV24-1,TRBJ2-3,TGTGCCACCTCTGCCGACCCAGTAACAGATGTCACAGATACGCAGTATTTT,CATSADPVTDVTDTQYF
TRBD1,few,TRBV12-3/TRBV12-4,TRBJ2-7,TGTGCCAGCAGTCTTGGACAGGGACCTTCCTACGAGCAGTACTTC,CASSLGQGPSYEQYF
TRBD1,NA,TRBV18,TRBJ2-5,TGTGCCAGCTCACTAAACGGACAGGTGAAAGAGACCCAGTACTTC,CASSLNGQVKETQYF
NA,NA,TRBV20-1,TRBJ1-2,TGCAGTGCTAGAGTATCAGGGCCTTCTAACTATGGCTACACCTTC,CSARVSGPSNYGYTF
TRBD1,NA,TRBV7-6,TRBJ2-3,TGTGCCAGCAGCTCGTCAGGGGGAGATACGCAGTATTTT,CASSSSGGDTQYF
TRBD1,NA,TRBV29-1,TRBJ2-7,TGCAGCGTTGTAGAGGACAGGTTGTACGAGCAGTACTTC,CSVVEDRLYEQYF
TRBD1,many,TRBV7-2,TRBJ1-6,TGTGCCAGCAGGGGACAGGATGTCTCCTATAATTCACCCCTCCACTTT,CASRGQDVSYNSPLHF
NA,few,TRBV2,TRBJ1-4,TGTGCCAGCCTCAGAGCAACTAATGAAAAACTGTTTTTT,CASLRATNEKLFF
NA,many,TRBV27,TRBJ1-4,TGTGCCAGCAGTTTACGGGAGGGTAATGAAAAACTGTTTTTT,CASSLREGNEKLFF
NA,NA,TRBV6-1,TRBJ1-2,TGTGCCAGCGGAAGAAAAACGGCTACCTATAGCTACACCTTC,CASGRKTATYSYTF
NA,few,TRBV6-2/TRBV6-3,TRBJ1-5,TGTGCCAGCAGTGAGACAACTTATCAGCCCCAGCATTTT,CASSETTYQPQHF
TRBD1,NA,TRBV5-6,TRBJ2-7,TGTGCCAGCAGCGGGGACAGTGAGGAATACGAGCAGTACTTC,CASSGDSEEYEQYF
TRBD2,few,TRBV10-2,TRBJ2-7,TGCGCCAGCAGCGAGGCGGGGGGACCCTACGAGCAGTACTTC,CASSEAGGPYEQYF
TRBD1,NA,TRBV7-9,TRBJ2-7,TGTGCCAGCACCCAGGACAGGGGACCCTACGAGCAGTACTTC,CASTQDRGPYEQYF
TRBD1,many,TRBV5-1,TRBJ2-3,TGCGCCAGCAGCAGATGGACAGGAGGAGATACGCAGTATTTT,CASSRWTGGDTQYF
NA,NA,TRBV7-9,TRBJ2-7,TGTGCCAGCACCGGACGTGGGGTCTACGAGCAGTACTTC,CASTGRGVYEQYF
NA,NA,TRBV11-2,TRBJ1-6,TGTGCCAGCAGCTTAGGGGCAGAGAGAGGGGGGTGGGAATCCTATAATTCACCCCTCCACTTT,CASSLGAERGGWESYNSPLHF
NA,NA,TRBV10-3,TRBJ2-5,TGTGCCATCAGTGGACCCTTAGAGGAGACCCAGTACTTC,CAISGPLEETQYF
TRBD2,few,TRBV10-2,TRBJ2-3,TGCGCCAGCAGTGAGATAAGCGGGGGGGAAGCAGATACGCAGTATTTT,CASSEISGGEADTQYF
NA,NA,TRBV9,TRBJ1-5,TGTGCCAGCAGCGTAGTACGGGCAGGGGATCAGCCCCAGCATTTT,CASSVVRAGDQPQHF
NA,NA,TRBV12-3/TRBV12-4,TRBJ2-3,TGTGCCACCAGTTTAGCGCTCTCGCCGGATACGCAGTATTTT,CATSLALSPDTQYF
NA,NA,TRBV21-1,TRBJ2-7,TGTGCCAGCAGCAAGGAATCGGACGGATCAGCCTACGAGCAGTACTTC,CASSKESDGSAYEQYF
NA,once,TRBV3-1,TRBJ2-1,TGTGCCAGCAGCCAAGATCTCCGGGGCCGCAATGAGCTGTTCTTC,CASSQDLRGRNELFF
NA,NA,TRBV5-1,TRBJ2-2,TGCGCCAGCAGGGACCCGCCGGGCACCGGGGAGCTGTTTTTT,CASRDPPGTGELFF
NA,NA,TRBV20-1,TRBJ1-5,TGCAGTGCTATCGACAGCCACAATCAGCCCCAGCATTTT,CSAIDSHNQPQHF
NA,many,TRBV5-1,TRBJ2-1,TGCGCCAGCAGCTTGGACCGTTACAATGAGCAGTTCTTC,CASSLDRYNEQFF
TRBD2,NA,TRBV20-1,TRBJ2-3,TGCAGTGCTAGTGTAGCGGGGGGGCCCTCAGATACGCAGTATTTT,CSASVAGGPSDTQYF
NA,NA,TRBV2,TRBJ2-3,TGTGCCAGGGGTAGCACAGATACGCAGTATTTT,CARGSTDTQYF
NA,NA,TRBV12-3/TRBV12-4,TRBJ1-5,TGTGCCAGCGGGGTGTTACGGAATCAGCCCCAGCATTTT,CASGVLRNQPQHF
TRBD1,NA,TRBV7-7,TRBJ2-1,TGTGCTAGCAGCTCTTGGGGGACAGGGGGCGATGAGCAGTTCTTC,CASSSWGTGGDEQFF
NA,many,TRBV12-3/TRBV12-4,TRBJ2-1,TGTGCCAGCAGTTTATCAAGGGGGAATGAGCAGTTCTTC,CASSLSRGNEQFF
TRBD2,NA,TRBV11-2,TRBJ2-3,TGTGCCAGCAGCTTAGACCTTCCCCTAGCGGGGGGGTTTACAGATACGCAGTATTTT,CASSLDLPLAGGFTDTQYF
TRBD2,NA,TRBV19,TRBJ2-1,TGTGCCAGTAGGGGATCGGGACTAGCGGGGGGTAAACTCTTC,CASRGSGLAGGKLF
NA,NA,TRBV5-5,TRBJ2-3,TGTGCCAGCACTGGTTCCGGGCCCTACACAGATACGCAGTATTTT,CASTGSGPYTDTQYF
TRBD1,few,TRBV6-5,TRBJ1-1,TGTGCCAGCAGTTCCGGACAGGGGATGTTAGGAGCTTTCTTT,CASSSGQGMLGAFF
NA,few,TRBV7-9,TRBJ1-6,TGTGCCAGCAGCTTAGAAGGGTTTAATTCACCCCTCCACTTT,CASSLEGFNSPLHF
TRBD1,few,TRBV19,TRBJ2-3,TGTGCCAGTAGTAGGGTACGACAGGGAGTTGGCACAGATACGCAGTATTTT,CASSRVRQGVGTDTQYF
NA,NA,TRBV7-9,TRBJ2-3,TGTGCCAGCAGCTCCCTACGGACAGATACTAACACAGATACGCAGTATTTT,CASSSLRTDTNTDTQYF
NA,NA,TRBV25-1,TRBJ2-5,TGTGCCAGCAGTGAAGGCCACAGTATCTTGGAGACCCAGTACTTC,CASSEGHSILETQYF
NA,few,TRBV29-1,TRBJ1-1,TGCAGCGTTTCCGCGGGTCTGCCCACTGAAGCTTTCTTT,CSVSAGLPTEAFF
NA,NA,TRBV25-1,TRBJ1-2,TGTGCCAGCAGTGATTCTACTGGACAGCGCACCTATGGCTACACCTTC,CASSDSTGQRTYGYTF
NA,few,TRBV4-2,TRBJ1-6,TGTGCCAGCAGCCAAGACGCCAGGGAAAATTCACCCCTCCACTTT,CASSQDARENSPLHF
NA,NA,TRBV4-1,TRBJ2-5,TGCGCCAGCAGCCCGGGGGCGGCGGGTCAAGAGACCCAGTACTTC,CASSPGAAGQETQYF
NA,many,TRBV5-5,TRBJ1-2,TGTGCCAGCAGTACGCGGGGGCTTGGCTACACCTTC,CASSTRGLGYTF
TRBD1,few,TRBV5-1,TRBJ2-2,TGCGCCAGCAGCACTGGGACAGGAGGGAACACCGGGGAGCTGTTTTTT,CASSTGTGGNTGELFF
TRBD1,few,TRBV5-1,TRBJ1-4,TGCGCCAGCAGGCGATCAGGGGGAACTAATGAAAAACTGTTTTTT,CASRRSGGTNEKLFF
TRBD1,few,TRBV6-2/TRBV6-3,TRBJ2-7,TGTGCCAGCAAGGGACAGGACTACGAGCAGTACTTC,CASKGQDYEQYF
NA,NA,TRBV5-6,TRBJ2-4,TGTGCCAGCAGCCTCGGGGTAATCTGGACATCGTACTTC,CASSLGVIWTSYF
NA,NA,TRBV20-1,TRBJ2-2,TGCAGTGCTAATCGAGCTGTGACGAACACCGGGGAGCTGTTTTTT,CSANRAVTNTGELFF
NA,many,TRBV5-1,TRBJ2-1,TGCGCCAGCAGACTAGCTATCGCCTACAATGAGCAGTTCTTC,CASRLAIAYNEQFF
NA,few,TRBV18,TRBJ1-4,TGTGCCAGCTCGCTCCGGCTCCAGGGTTGGGATGAAAAACTGTTTTTT,CASSLRLQGWDEKLFF
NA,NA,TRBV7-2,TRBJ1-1,TGTGCCAGCAGCTTAAATTACCGACAGCGTAACACTGAAGCTTTCTTT,CASSLNYRQRNTEAFF